This TCR beta chain was identified in a study of long-term antiretroviral therapy in people with HIV. The study's findings and limits: Repertoires from HIV showed CDR3 length ranges narrower than those of controls. Before ART, certain clones expanded, and these dominated the repertoire at all time points.

Investigators performed immunoSEQ version v3.0 at survey level. Data came from immunoSEQ multiplex PCR; TCRdb stores just in-frame clones and leaves some out. The sample has roughly 5,600 clones, roughly 78% seen once. With respect to this clone: What it recognizes is unknown.

This clonotype was obtained from a man aged 35-49 years with HIV. Sequencing was performed on unsorted PBMCs, taken 1.8 years before starting antiretroviral therapy.

The CDR3 loop reads CASSPTAGELFF. The CDR3 DNA reads TGTGCCAGCAGCCCAACGGCCGGGGAGCTGTTTTTT. This chain joins TRBV5-6 and TRBJ2-2; unclear D gene. V shed 4 bases and J shed 6 bases, with 7 bases lying between them. Germline values: CDR1 SGHDT, CDR2 YYEEEE. This CDR3 comprises 12 residues.